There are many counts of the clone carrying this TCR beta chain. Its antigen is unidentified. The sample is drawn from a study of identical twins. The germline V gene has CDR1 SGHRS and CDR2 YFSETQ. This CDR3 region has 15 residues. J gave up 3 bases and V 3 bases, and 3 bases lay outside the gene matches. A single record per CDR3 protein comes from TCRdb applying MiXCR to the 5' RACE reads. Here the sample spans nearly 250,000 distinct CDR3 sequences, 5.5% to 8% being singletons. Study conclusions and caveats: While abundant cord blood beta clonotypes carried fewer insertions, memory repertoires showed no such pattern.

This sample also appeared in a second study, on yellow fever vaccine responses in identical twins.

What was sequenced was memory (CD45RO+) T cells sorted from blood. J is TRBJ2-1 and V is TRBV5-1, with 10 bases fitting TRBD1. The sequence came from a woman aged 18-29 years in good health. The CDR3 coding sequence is TGCGCCAGCAGCTCGACAGGGGGCGGCTACAATGAGCAGTTCTTC. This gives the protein CASSSTGGGYNEQFF.